Each of the 25 T cell receptor beta chains below was sequenced from the same sample in a study of cytotoxic CD8 clonotypes in ibrutinib-treated CLL. Libraries were prepared by immunoSEQ multiplex PCR; TCRdb keeps only in-frame clonotypes and omits some of them. The sample shows about 300,000 clones, under 70% of them seen only once. The specimen comprised PBMCs, sampled after 36 months of ibrutinib treatment. The source is a human donor with chronic lymphocytic leukemia.

This chain connects TRBV4-3 to TRBJ2-3, with D possibly TRBD2 on 6 matching bases. Trimming removed 8 bases at V and 5 bases at J, with 17 bases between. The CDR3 contains 14 residues. Germline CDR1 reads LGHNA; CDR2 reads YSLEER. The CDR3 DNA is TGCGCCAGCCGTGCGGGACGGAGTGGAGATACGCAGTATTTT. This gives the protein CASRAGRSGDTQYF.

J is TRBJ2-7 and V is TRBV19; D is uncertain. The germline CDR1 and CDR2 sequences are LNHDA and SQIVND (reference sequence). The germline V and J ends were trimmed by 2 bases and 3 bases, with 17 bases remaining between them. This CDR3 is built from 16 residues. Here the CDR3 reads CASSILRTPRVYEQYF. The CDR3 DNA reads as TGTGCCAGTAGTATACTCAGGACGCCCCGTGTCTACGAGCAGTACTTC.

V is TRBV19 and J is TRBJ1-2; D uncertain. Trimming pared 6 bases from V and 4 bases from J, leaving 9 bases between. The V gene's germline CDR1 is LNHDA and CDR2 SQIVND (reference sequence). The CDR3 sequence is 12 residues long. In DNA, the CDR3 is TGTGCCAGTAGCCCCGACACCTATGGCTACACCTTC. Protein sequence: CASSPDTYGYTF.

V gene TRBV29-1 combines with J gene TRBJ2-7, with 9 bases aligning to TRBD2. V shed 5 bases and J 2 bases; nucleotides not matched to a gene: 7. There are 14 residues in the CDR3. Germline V gene sequence: CDR1 SQVTM, CDR2 ANQGSEA. The CDR3 is CSVIAGEHTYEQYF. DNA of the CDR3: TGCAGCGTTATAGCGGGAGAACATACCTACGAGCAGTACTTC.

A single count supports this clone. V gene TRBV11-2 combines with J gene TRBJ2-1; D is possibly TRBD1 (8 bases). CDR1 and CDR2 (germline): SGHAT, FQNNGV. This CDR3 is 15 amino acids long. Trimming pared 5 bases from V and 4 bases from J, leaving 15 bases between. The CDR3 sequence: CASSHGQGGYNEQFF. Here the CDR3 DNA reads TGTGCCAGCAGCCACGGACAGGGAGGGTACAATGAGCAGTTCTTC.

This clone was observed a single time. The gene calls are TRBV5-1 and TRBJ2-1, with a possible D match to TRBD2 (6 bases). Per the germline V gene, CDR1 is SGHRS and CDR2 is YFSETQ. Trimming stripped 1 base from V and 3 bases from J, with 8 bases between. The CDR3 has 14 amino acids. CDR3 amino acids: CASSLRGNYNEQFF. The CDR3 region has the DNA TGCGCCAGCAGCTTGCGCGGGAACTACAATGAGCAGTTCTTC.

The genes are TRBV5-1 and TRBJ1-6; no firm D call. V dropped 0 bases and J dropped 11 bases, with 21 bases sitting between them. Germline V gene lookup returns CDR1 SGHRS and CDR2 YFSETQ. The CDR3 sequence is 17 residues long. The CDR3, as DNA: TGCGCCAGCAGCTTGGGAGCGGGGTTGGTGATGGGTCCACCCCTCCACTTT. As protein: CASSLGAGLVMGPPLHF.

The chain joins TRBV6-6 to TRBJ2-7, with 7 positions matching TRBD1. Germline loops: CDR1 MNHNY, CDR2 SVGAGI (reference sequence). This CDR3 region has 15 residues. After removal of 2 bases from V and 3 bases from J, the junction contained 7 bases not matched to a gene. The CDR3 region has the DNA TGTGCCAGCAGTTACCGGGGACAGCCACTCTACGAGCAGTACTTC. This codes for CASSYRGQPLYEQYF.

This clone occurred many times. Sequence at one end of the junction differs from germline and may be a read error. V and J are TRBV2 and TRBJ1-1; no firm D call. Looked up from germline, CDR1 is SNHLY and CDR2 is FYNNEI. This CDR3 contains 13 residues. In DNA, the CDR3 is TGTGCCAGCAGGGAAGACAACCCCACTGAAGCTTTCTTT. It translates to CASREDNPTEAFF.

This clone has just a few counts. The gene calls are TRBV4-1 and TRBJ2-6; D unresolved. V was pared by 3 bases and J by 2 bases, with 11 bases between. From germline, CDR1 is MGHRA and CDR2 YSYEKL. The CDR3 sequence is 16 residues long. In nucleotides, the CDR3 is TGCGCCAGCAGCCAGGCCTGGGTTGCTGGGGCCAACGTCCTGACTTTC. Protein sequence: CASSQAWVAGANVLTF.

This chain uses TRBV6-6 with TRBJ1-2; D is uncertain. Germline CDR1 and CDR2: MNHNY and SVGAGI (reference sequence). The CDR3 has 15 residues. V lost 0 bases and J lost 2, with 10 bases in between. CDR3 in amino acids: CASSYSSRRNYGYTF. The CDR3 nucleotides are TGTGCCAGCAGTTACTCGAGTCGACGGAACTATGGCTACACCTTC.

For the CDR3, the DNA is TGTGCCAGCAGCGTAGTTGACAGGGGGCCCCTCTATGGCTACACCTTC. It encodes CASSVVDRGPLYGYTF. V gene TRBV9 combines with J gene TRBJ1-2; 10 positions agree with TRBD1. CDR3 length: 16 residues. Trimming took 0 bases from V and 4 from J; bases not matched to a gene: 6. CDR1 and CDR2 (germline): SGDLS, YYNGEE.

The chain couples TRBV4-1 to TRBJ2-7; no definite D call. The germline CDR1 and CDR2 sequences are MGHRA and YSYEKL. The CDR3 loop spans 15 amino acids. V lost 1 base, J lost 0 bases, and 10 bases lay in between. The CDR3: CASSQVGRSSYEQYF. The CDR3 DNA reads as TGCGCCAGCAGCCAAGTTGGGCGGAGCTCCTACGAGCAGTACTTC.

This chain connects TRBV9 to TRBJ1-4; tentatively, D is TRBD1 (5 bases). The V gene lost 4 bases and the J gene lost 0 bases, with 10 bases spanning the gap. Germline V gene lookup returns CDR1 SGDLS and CDR2 YYNGEE. This CDR3 has 15 amino acids. Here the CDR3 DNA reads TGTGCCAGCAGCTTGGGACCTGCAACTAATGAAAAACTGTTTTTT. Translated, it gives CASSLGPATNEKLFF.

The V and J genes are TRBV5-1 and TRBJ2-7, with D possibly being TRBD2 (6 bases). Trimming shortened V by 4 bases and J by 5 bases, and 22 bases separated the two germline ends. This CDR3 has 16 amino acids. Germline V CDR1 and CDR2: SGHRS, YFSETQ. The CDR3 reads CASSRDFASFGDEQYF. CDR3 DNA: TGCGCCAGCAGCCGGGACTTCGCCTCTTTCGGGGACGAGCAGTACTTC.

Only a few counts were recorded for this clone. The J gene is TRBJ2-3, the V gene TRBV6-6; possible D gene TRBD2, 5 bases. This CDR3 comprises 12 residues. CDR1 is MNHNY, CDR2 SVGAGI, per germline (reference sequence). Trimming took off 6 bases at V and 8 bases at J, with 12 bases between the two ends. CDR3 residues: CASSPGEGTQYF. CDR3 nucleotides: TGTGCCAGCAGCCCCGGAGAGGGTACGCAGTATTTT.

The chain has TRBV5-1 and TRBJ1-4; 8 nucleotides align to TRBD1. The CDR3 is 12 residues long. CDR1 and CDR2 from the germline V gene are SGHRS and YFSETQ. The V segment lost 3 bases and the J segment 8 bases; nucleotides outside the gene matches: 0. The CDR3 nucleotides read TGCGCCAGCAGCTGGGACAGGGAAAAACTGTTTTTT. Residues: CASSWDREKLFF.

This chain connects TRBV30 to TRBJ2-1; D not resolved. Germline CDR1 and CDR2: GTSNPN and SVGIG (reference sequence). Between the trimmed V and J ends, which lost 6 bases and 0 bases, there was a span of 12 bases. The CDR3 spans 14 residues. CDR3 nucleotide sequence: TGTGCCTGCCGTACTCGGAGCTCCTACAATGAGCAGTTCTTC. Its protein is CACRTRSSYNEQFF.

The chain is built from TRBV6-4 and TRBJ2-7; no clear D. The CDR3 is 10 amino acids. Trimming pared 4 bases from V and 9 bases from J, leaving 7 bases between. The germline CDR1 and CDR2 sequences are MRHNA and SNTAGT. This CDR3 is CASSGFGQYF. Here the CDR3 DNA reads TGTGCCAGCAGTGGGTTTGGGCAGTACTTC.

The chain employs TRBV4-1 and TRBJ2-7; possible D gene TRBD2, 7 bases. The CDR3 consists of 15 residues. Trimming shortened V by 7 bases and J by 3 bases, and 19 bases separated the two germline ends. Germline CDR1 and CDR2: MGHRA and YSYEKL. CDR3 sequence (DNA): TGCGCCAGCAACCACAACGAGGGGGGGCACTACGAGCAGTACTTC. This translates into CASNHNEGGHYEQYF.

This clone was recorded only once. V usage is TRBV25-1 and J usage is TRBJ2-2, with 13 bases identical to TRBD2. CDR3 length: 16 residues. The ends lost 3 bases at V and 6 bases at J; junction bases unmatched: 4. Looked up from germline, CDR1 is MGHDK and CDR2 is SYGVNS. CDR3: CASSDGTSGIAGELFF. CDR3 nucleotides: TGTGCCAGCAGTGATGGGACTAGCGGGATTGCCGGGGAGCTGTTTTTT.

This chain links TRBV15 with TRBJ2-1, with TRBD2 identical over 9 bases. Germline assignment: CDR1 LNHNV and CDR2 YYDKDF (reference sequence). There are 15 residues in the CDR3. V shed 5 bases, J shed 5 bases, and the junction held 7 bases outside the gene matches. The CDR3 sequence: CATSLRGGANNEQFF. The CDR3 region has the DNA TGTGCCACCAGCCTCCGCGGGGGGGCGAACAATGAGCAGTTCTTC. Full variable domain (outside the CDR3, taken from reference TRBV15 and TRBJ2-1): DAMVIQNPRYQVTQFGKPVTLSCSQTLNHNVMYWYQQKSSQAPKLLFHYYDKDFNNEADTPDNFQSRRPNTSFCFLDIRSPGLGDTAMYLCATSLRGGANNEQFFGPGTRLTVL.

The chain carries TRBV29-1 and TRBJ1-1; 10 positions match TRBD1. Germline CDR1 is SQVTM and CDR2 is ANQGSEA. Trimming took 4 bases from V and 2 from J; bases not matched to a gene: 4. The CDR3 contains 14 residues. CDR3 sequence: CSVARDRGNTEAFF. In DNA form, the CDR3 reads TGCAGCGTTGCCCGGGACAGGGGCAACACTGAAGCTTTCTTT.

V is TRBV5-6 and J is TRBJ1-4; D unclear. Germline CDR1 SGHDT, CDR2 YYEEEE. The CDR3 is 14 amino acids. Trimming left V 4 bases short and J 0 bases short, with 7 bases between. Here the CDR3 DNA reads TGTGCCAGCAGCAAGGGTGCAACTAATGAAAAACTGTTTTTT. Amino acids: CASSKGATNEKLFF.

The gene calls are TRBV6-5 and TRBJ1-5; 7 nucleotides align to TRBD1. J was trimmed by 5 bases and V by 6 bases; bases with no gene match: 7. Germline V gene lookup returns CDR1 MNHEY and CDR2 SVGAGI. The CDR3 spans 14 residues. The DNA for the CDR3 is TGTGCCAGCAGCGCCGGGACAGCATATCAGCCCCAGCATTTT. Translated, it gives CASSAGTAYQPQHF.